These T cell receptor beta chains were read from a single sample in a study of PD-1 blockade in classical Hodgkin lymphoma. The method was immunoSEQ multiplex PCR; TCRdb's version includes in-frame clones alone and lacks a portion of them. The data show about 21,000 clones, roughly 72% seen once. The sequences come from peripheral blood mononuclear cells (PBMCs), collected at baseline. The receptors originated from a human donor with classical Hodgkin lymphoma. Both conserved end residues are trimmed from each CDR3. Clone size is given for some rows only: seen once, a few or many times, or a class if the clone is expanded.

clone_size,j_call,v_call,cdr3_aa
-,TRBJ2-3,TRBV11-3,ASSLDGSTDTQY
-,TRBJ1-2,TRBV5-6,ASSLGQGIYGYT
-,TRBJ2-1,TRBV7-3,ASSLTGTSGRNEQF
-,TRBJ2-7,TRBV9,ASSARDSGAYEQY
-,TRBJ2-7,TRBV5-1,ASSLERYYEQY
-,TRBJ2-3,TRBV27,ASSARLLASTDTQY
-,TRBJ2-5,TRBV28,ASSRTGARETQY
-,TRBJ1-1,TRBV5-1,ASSGVAQGTEAF
-,TRBJ2-7,TRBV28,ASSLGSYRVRQY
-,TRBJ1-3,TRBV5-6,ASSFPGQGMDTIY
few,TRBJ1-2,TRBV28,ASRGGVVYGYT
-,TRBJ2-3,TRBV30,AWSEFTDTQY
once,TRBJ1-2,TRBV6-6,ASRQGWEYGYT